Below, 23 T cell receptor beta chains from the same sample are listed, as sequenced in a study of long-term antiretroviral therapy in people with HIV (dated 2022 in TCRdb). The immunoSEQ hsTCRB v3.0 assay was used at survey level resolution to sequence the TRB variable region. The source is immuneACCESS, and TCRdb retained only in-frame sequences with V and J called. Part of the clones is not carried over; for the studies checked, unresolved V genes explain less than half of this, and the remainder is unexplained. The sample data list about 28,000 clones, and roughly 90% of these were observed just once. The ten largest account for 1% of the sample. The sequences come from unsorted PBMCs, collected 2 years after starting antiretroviral therapy. The receptors shown here come from a man aged 45 to 65 with HIV.

The chain links TRBV10-2 to TRBJ2-5; D gene uncertain. Trimming stripped 7 bases from V and 2 bases from J, with 14 bases between. CDR3 size: 14 residues. Germline values: CDR1 WSHSY, CDR2 SAAADI. The CDR3 here is CASTFEGDQETQYF. The CDR3 nucleotides are TGCGCCAGCACGTTCGAAGGCGATCAAGAGACCCAGTACTTC.

This clone was seen more than once but under ten times. The chain has TRBV5-4 and TRBJ2-7; D unclear. Trimming removed 5 bases at V and 2 bases at J, with 11 bases between. Germline CDR1 and CDR2: SGHNT and YYREEE (reference sequence). The CDR3 extends over 13 amino acids. The CDR3: CASRGGVTYEQYF. CDR3 nucleotides: TGTGCCAGCAGAGGTGGGGTCACCTACGAGCAGTACTTC.

The chain combines TRBV7-6 with TRBJ2-3; TRBD2 matches at 7 bases. The germline gives CDR1 SGHVS, CDR2 FNYEAQ. Germline trimming cut 5 bases from V and 0 bases from J; bases unmatched to any gene: 8. CDR3 length: 16 residues. The CDR3: CASSATERGSTDTQYF. The DNA of the CDR3 is TGTGCCAGCAGCGCTACCGAGCGGGGCAGCACAGATACGCAGTATTTT.

The chain couples TRBV19 to TRBJ1-1; a possible D gene is TRBD1 (5 bases). Germline lookup yields CDR1 LNHDA and CDR2 SQIVND (reference sequence). The germline V and J ends were trimmed by 10 bases and 7 bases, with 16 bases remaining between them. This CDR3 region has 12 residues. CDR3: CATGHLQSEAFF. The CDR3 DNA is TGTGCCACAGGACACCTGCAAAGTGAAGCTTTCTTT.

The rearrangement links TRBV19 to TRBJ2-1; 7 bases are shared with TRBD2. Germline-derived CDR1 and CDR2 are LNHDA and SQIVND (reference sequence). The CDR3 runs 14 residues. V trimming: 6 bases; J trimming: 5 bases; junction bases outside the gene matches: 7. DNA of the CDR3: TGTGCCAGTAGACCGGGGCGGGGGAACAATGAGCAGTTCTTC. It is translated as CASRPGRGNNEQFF.

The V and J genes are TRBV28 and TRBJ2-2; TRBD1 matches 9 bases. This CDR3 has 15 amino acids. V lost 4 bases and J lost 5; bases outside the gene matches: 5. Germline loops: CDR1 MDHEN, CDR2 SYDVKM. The CDR3 bases are TGTGCCAGCAGTTGGGGACAGGGAGGGACCGGGGAGCTGTTTTTT. Its translation is CASSWGQGGTGELFF.

J is TRBJ1-2 and V is TRBV28; unclear D gene. Germline CDR1 is MDHEN and CDR2 is SYDVKM. The CDR3 is 14 residues long. V was pared by 2 bases and J by 4 bases, with 11 bases between. CDR3 coding DNA: TGTGCCAGCAGTTTACTATCAGAGAGCTATGGCTACACCTTC. Protein: CASSLLSESYGYTF.

This chain connects TRBV6-1 to TRBJ2-1; D not certain. The CDR3 is made up of 12 amino acids. Looked up from germline, CDR1 is MNHNS and CDR2 is SASEGT. V was shortened by 2 bases and J by 5 bases, with 4 bases between the two germline ends. The chain's CDR3 is CASSELDNEQFF. The DNA of the CDR3 is TGTGCCAGCAGTGAATTGGACAATGAGCAGTTCTTC.

V is TRBV7-9 and J is TRBJ1-3; D not resolved. Trimming removed 6 bases at V and 3 bases at J, with 18 bases between. This CDR3 has 16 residues. CDR1 is SEHNR and CDR2 is FQNEAQ in the germline V gene (reference sequence). The CDR3, as DNA: TGTGCCAGCAGGGGTAATGGAGGAGGTAGTGGAAACACCATATATTTT. This sequence encodes CASRGNGGGSGNTIYF. The variable domain in full, with the rest retrieved from reference TRBV7-9 and TRBJ1-3, is DTGVSQNPRHKITKRGQNVTFRCDPISEHNRLYWYRQTLGQGPEFLTYFQNEAQLEKSRLLSDRFSAERPKGSFSTLEIQRTEQGDSAMYLCASRGNGGGSGNTIYFGEGSWLTVV.

J is TRBJ2-2 and V is TRBV28, with D perhaps TRBD1 (6 bases). Trimming cost V 2 bases and J 5 bases, with 12 bases left between them. This CDR3 contains 15 residues. Germline loops: CDR1 MDHEN, CDR2 SYDVKM. The chain's CDR3 is CASSLNRVRTGELFF. DNA for the CDR3: TGTGCCAGCAGTTTAAACAGGGTGAGGACCGGGGAGCTGTTTTTT. Full variable domain (outside the CDR3, taken from reference TRBV28 and TRBJ2-2): DVKVTQSSRYLVKRTGEKVFLECVQDMDHENMFWYRQDPGLGLRLIYFSYDVKMKEKGDIPEGYSVSREKKERFSLILESASTNQTSMYLCASSLNRVRTGELFFGEGSRLTVL.

This clone was counted once. The rearrangement joins TRBV2 to TRBJ2-1, with TRBD1 identical over 9 bases. The germline V gene encodes CDR1 SNHLY and CDR2 FYNNEI. With 3 bases clipped from V and 3 bases from J, the junction kept 6 bases outside the gene matches. The CDR3 is 16 amino acids. The CDR3 DNA is TGTGCCAGCAGTGATTTGGGGACAGGGCGCTACAATGAGCAGTTCTTC. It translates to CASSDLGTGRYNEQFF.

This chain links TRBV30 with TRBJ2-1; D is ambiguous. The CDR3 loop spans 14 amino acids. CDR1 GTSNPN and CDR2 SVGIG come from the germline V gene (reference sequence). V was pared by 4 bases and J by 0 bases, with 10 bases between. DNA of the CDR3: TGTGCCTGGACGGACCTTAGCTCCTACAATGAGCAGTTCTTC. Protein product: CAWTDLSSYNEQFF.

The chain joins TRBV9 to TRBJ2-3; possible D gene TRBD2, 5 bases. V gave up 1 base and J gave up 0 bases, with 9 bases separating them. The CDR3 spans 15 residues. The germline gives CDR1 SGDLS, CDR2 YYNGEE. The CDR3: CASSVPDSSTDTQYF. The CDR3 DNA follows: TGTGCCAGCAGCGTACCGGACTCTAGCACAGATACGCAGTATTTT.

The rearrangement joins TRBV9 to TRBJ1-4; 7 bases line up with TRBD1. CDR1 is SGDLS and CDR2 is YYNGEE in the germline V gene. V lost 0 bases to trimming and J lost 3 bases; unmatched junction nucleotides: 2. The CDR3 extends over 15 amino acids. CDR3 coding DNA: TGTGCCAGCAGCGTAGAAGGGGGCCCTAATGAAAAACTGTTTTTT. It translates to CASSVEGGPNEKLFF. The full variable domain, in which reference TRBV9 and TRBJ1-4 provide the parts outside the CDR3, is DSGVTQTPKHLITATGQRVTLRCSPRSGDLSVYWYQQSLDQGLQFLIQYYNGEERAKGNILERFSAQQFPDLHSELNLSSLELGDSALYFCASSVEGGPNEKLFFGSGTQLSVL.

The chain is built from TRBV7-2 and TRBJ2-1, with 11 bases lining up with TRBD2. The CDR3 length is 16 residues. Per germline, CDR1 SGHTA and CDR2 FQGNSA. V was clipped by 2 bases and J by 14 bases; unmatched bases: 14. The CDR3 region is CASSLIRWLAGGEEFF. CDR3 sequence (DNA): TGTGCCAGCAGCTTAATACGGTGGCTAGCGGGAGGAGAAGAGTTCTTC. Drawing the rest from reference TRBV7-2 and TRBJ2-1, the complete variable domain is GAGVSQSPSNKVTEKGKDVELRCDPISGHTALYWYRQSLGQGLEFLIYFQGNSAPDKSGLPSDRFSAERTGGSVSTLTIQRTQQEDSAVYLCASSLIRWLAGGEEFFGPGTRLTVL.

The V and J genes are TRBV5-8 and TRBJ1-4; 8 bases fit TRBD1. V gave up 4 bases and J gave up 5 bases; unmatched junction bases: 4. This CDR3 contains 14 residues. Germline V gene lookup returns CDR1 SGHTS and CDR2 YDEGEE. The CDR3 DNA follows: TGTGCCAGCAGCCGGGACAGGCAGAATGAAAAACTGTTTTTT. This encodes CASSRDRQNEKLFF. The full variable domain, completed using reference TRBV5-8 and TRBJ1-4, is EAGVTQSPTHLIKTRGQQATLRCSPISGHTSVYWYQQALGLGLQFLLWYDEGEERNRGNFPPRFSGRQFPNYSSELNVNALELEDSALYLCASSRDRQNEKLFFGSGTQLSVL.

CDR3 residues: CASSPLTVNEQFF. In DNA form, the CDR3 reads TGTGCCAGCAGCCCCCTCACCGTCAATGAGCAGTTCTTC. This chain joins TRBV13 and TRBJ2-1; D remains ambiguous. The ends were cut back, 5 bases at V and 6 bases at J, with 11 bases in the middle. The CDR3 has 13 residues. Germline loops: CDR1 PRHDT, CDR2 FYEKMQ (reference sequence).

The rearrangement links TRBV28 to TRBJ2-7; D might be TRBD1 or TRBD2, each matching 5 bases. Germline values: CDR1 MDHEN, CDR2 SYDVKM. Trimming took off 4 bases at V and 2 bases at J, with 15 bases between the two ends. CDR3 length: 15 residues. CDR3 region: CASSSEMGTTYEQYF. In DNA form, the CDR3 reads TGTGCCAGCAGTTCGGAAATGGGGACCACCTACGAGCAGTACTTC.

This chain connects TRBV4-3 to TRBJ2-2, with D possibly being TRBD1 or TRBD2 (6 bases each). Germline V gene lookup returns CDR1 LGHNA and CDR2 YSLEER. The CDR3 has 15 amino acids. Deletions cut 1 base from V and 7 bases from J, with 13 bases between. The CDR3 is CASSQVWGAGGELFF. CDR3 sequence (DNA): TGCGCCAGCAGCCAAGTTTGGGGGGCCGGCGGGGAGCTGTTTTTT.

The chain links TRBV19 to TRBJ2-1, with 14 nucleotides matching TRBD2. The CDR3 totals 15 residues. Germline V gene sequence: CDR1 LNHDA, CDR2 SQIVND (reference sequence). V gave up 8 bases and J gave up 8 bases; unmatched junction bases: 8. For the CDR3, the DNA is TGTGCCAGTTCGGGACTAGCGGGGGTCGGGGATGAGCAGTTCTTC. Protein product: CASSGLAGVGDEQFF.

The chain combines TRBV6-5 with TRBJ1-5, with D hard to call. V was cut by 5 bases and J by 7 bases, with 18 bases left in between. This CDR3 contains 15 residues. In germline, CDR1 is MNHEY, CDR2 SVGAGI. The chain's CDR3 is CASSPRASLGQPQHF. CDR3 nucleotides: TGTGCCAGCAGTCCCCGGGCCTCCCTCGGGCAGCCCCAGCATTTT.

The gene calls are TRBV7-8 and TRBJ2-7; D uncertain. Trimming stripped 5 bases from V and 2 bases from J, with 16 bases between. This CDR3 region has 15 residues. CDR1 is SGHVS and CDR2 is FQNEAQ in the germline V gene. CDR3 sequence: CASSRLLNAAYEQYF. CDR3 bases: TGTGCCAGCAGCCGCCTACTAAATGCAGCCTACGAGCAGTACTTC.

This chain uses TRBV27 with TRBJ2-7; D remains ambiguous. V lost 2 bases to trimming and J lost 7 bases, with 12 bases between them. This CDR3 contains 13 residues. Looked up from germline, CDR1 is MNHEY and CDR2 is SMNVEV (reference sequence). This chain's CDR3 is CASSLGILGEQYF. CDR3 DNA sequence: TGTGCCAGCAGTTTAGGAATTCTGGGAGAGCAGTACTTC.